This is a list of T cell receptor beta chains from one sample in a study of cytomegalovirus exposure and HLA in healthy donors. Produced via immunoSEQ multiplex PCR; TCRdb's table is partial and in-frame only. This sample has 100,000 to 150,000 clones, with 77% found just once. Sequencing was done on a sample of PBMCs. The receptors stem from a male donor in good health and CMV-seropositive. Both conserved end residues are part of each CDR3. Fields, in order: CDR3 protein, CDR3 DNA, V gene, J gene, D gene, clone size. D genes are given only for firm matches. Size tells how often a clone was seen (once, few, many) or the class of an expanded clone, and some rows leave it out.

CASSLSDEQFF	TGTGCCAGCAGCCTTAGCGATGAGCAGTTCTTC	TRBV7-9	TRBJ2-1	NA	NA
CASSSGLASNEQFF	TGCGCCAGCAGTTCGGGACTAGCGAGCAATGAGCAGTTCTTC	TRBV5-1	TRBJ2-1	TRBD2	NA
CASRPPGAGVNYGYTF	TGTGCCAGCAGGCCCCCGGGGGCGGGGGTTAACTATGGCTACACCTTC	TRBV28	TRBJ1-2	NA	once
CASSQLGLAGGPDTGELFF	TGTGCCAGCAGCCAGTTAGGACTAGCGGGGGGGCCGGACACCGGGGAGCTGTTTTTT	TRBV4-2	TRBJ2-2	TRBD2	NA
CASSLGGGDDVYTF	TGCGCCAGCAGCTTGGGAGGGGGAGATGATGTCTACACCTTC	TRBV5-1	TRBJ1-2	NA	few
CASRAGQNSGANVLTF	TGTGCCAGCAGGGCCGGACAAAACTCTGGGGCCAACGTCCTGACTTTC	TRBV27	TRBJ2-6	NA	NA
CASSPGLAGASTDTQYF	TGTGCCAGCAGCCCCGGACTAGCGGGGGCTAGCACAGATACGCAGTATTTT	TRBV7-2	TRBJ2-3	TRBD2	NA
CSSSLRPEQKYF	TGTTCCAGCAGCTTACGGCCGGAGCAAAAGTACTTC	TRBV7-9	TRBJ2-7	NA	NA
CASNSGGGFRTDTQYF	TGTGCCAGCAATAGCGGGGGGGGATTCAGGACAGATACGCAGTATTTT	TRBV9	TRBJ2-3	TRBD2	NA
CASSTPGGSTEAFF	TGTGCCAGCAGCACCCCAGGGGGAAGCACTGAAGCTTTCTTT	TRBV11-1	TRBJ1-1	TRBD1	NA
CAISRDSPSGNTIYF	TGTGCCATCAGCCGGGACAGCCCGTCTGGAAACACCATATATTTT	TRBV10-3	TRBJ1-3	TRBD1	NA
CSARGGETQYF	TGCAGTGCTAGGGGAGGAGAGACCCAGTACTTC	TRBV20-1	TRBJ2-5	NA	NA
CASSAQLGFQFF	TGTGCCAGCAGCGCCCAATTGGGCTTTCAGTTCTTC	TRBV9	TRBJ2-1	NA	once
CASSLADRAANYGYTF	TGTGCCAGCAGCTTAGCGGACAGGGCAGCTAACTATGGCTACACCTTC	TRBV5-6	TRBJ1-2	TRBD1	NA
CASSTTGTGVRTQYF	TGCGCCAGCAGCACCACCGGGACAGGGGTCCGGACCCAGTACTTC	TRBV5-1	TRBJ2-5	TRBD1	NA
CASSLGATGELFF	TGTGCCAGCAGTTTAGGGGCAACCGGGGAGCTGTTTTTT	TRBV28	TRBJ2-2	NA	NA
CASSEEIAGLYEQYF	TGTGCCAGCAGTGAAGAGATAGCGGGACTTTACGAGCAGTACTTC	TRBV6-1	TRBJ2-7	TRBD2	NA
CASSISYTQYF	TGTGCCAGTAGTATTTCATATACGCAGTATTTT	TRBV19	TRBJ2-3	NA	NA
CASSPGRGIKNSPLHF	TGTGCCAGCAGCCCCGGACGGGGGATCAAAAATTCACCCCTCCACTTT	TRBV5-4	TRBJ1-6	NA	NA
CASSQASVNYGYTF	TGCGCCAGCAGCCAAGCGTCAGTAAACTATGGCTACACCTTC	TRBV4-1	TRBJ1-2	NA	NA
CASGRDTSYEQYF	TGTGCTAGTGGTCGGGACACCTCCTACGAGCAGTACTTC	TRBV12-5	TRBJ2-7	NA	NA
CASSAGEAGGIYEQYF	TGCGCCAGCAGCGCCGGCGAAGCGGGGGGGATCTACGAGCAGTACTTC	TRBV5-1	TRBJ2-7	TRBD2	NA
CASSSLGRTSETQYF	TGTGCCAGCAGCTCACTCGGCCGGACTAGTGAGACCCAGTACTTC	TRBV7-2	TRBJ2-5	TRBD2	few
CASSRGQGKFGYTF	TGTGCCAGTAGTAGGGGACAGGGGAAGTTTGGCTACACCTTC	TRBV19	TRBJ1-2	TRBD1	NA
CSARTNYEQYF	TGCAGTGCTAGAACTAACTACGAGCAGTACTTC	TRBV20-1	TRBJ2-7	NA	NA
CSVERAGTGGFDEQYF	TGCAGCGTTGAAAGGGCTGGGACAGGGGGCTTCGACGAGCAGTACTTC	TRBV29-1	TRBJ2-7	TRBD1	NA
CASSLGLAVETQYF	TGTGCCAGCAGCTTGGGGCTAGCGGTAGAAACGCAGTATTTT	TRBV5-4	TRBJ2-3	TRBD2	NA
CASSQTNRGKYNSPLHF	TGTGCCAGCAGCCAAACAAACAGGGGAAAGTATAATTCACCCCTCCACTTT	TRBV4-2	TRBJ1-6	TRBD1	few
CASSPTGPYEQYF	TGTGCCAGCAGCCCCACCGGTCCCTACGAGCAGTACTTC	TRBV7-2	TRBJ2-7	NA	NA
CASSFNTGAPTGANVLTF	TGTGCCAGCAGTTTCAACACAGGGGCCCCAACTGGGGCCAACGTCCTGACTTTC	TRBV28	TRBJ2-6	TRBD1	NA
CAWMAGGLNEQFF	TGTGCCTGGATGGCGGGGGGGCTTAATGAGCAGTTCTTC	TRBV30	TRBJ2-1	TRBD2	few
CASSLSPSSSYEQYF	TGTGCCAGCAGTTTATCGCCTTCCAGCTCCTACGAGCAGTACTTC	TRBV28	TRBJ2-7	NA	NA
CASSFQPSGFPYEQYF	TGTGCCAGCAGTTTCCAACCTAGCGGGTTCCCCTACGAGCAGTACTTC	TRBV27	TRBJ2-7	TRBD2	NA
CASKGVGFDSPLHF	TGTGCCAGCAAAGGGGTTGGTTTCGATTCACCCCTCCACTTT	TRBV5-6	TRBJ1-6	NA	once
CASSIGTGVGETQYF	TGTGCCAGCAGTATCGGGACAGGGGTAGGGGAGACCCAGTACTTC	TRBV28	TRBJ2-5	TRBD1	NA
CASSARGPSYEQYF	TGTGCCAGTAGTGCGCGGGGGCCTTCCTACGAGCAGTACTTC	TRBV19	TRBJ2-7	NA	NA
CASRQGSYNEQFF	TGTGCCAGCAGACAGGGATCCTACAATGAGCAGTTCTTC	TRBV28	TRBJ2-1	NA	NA
CASRLARTGVGNTIYF	TGTGCCAGCAGACTGGCCCGGACAGGGGTCGGAAACACCATATATTTT	TRBV7-2	TRBJ1-3	TRBD1	once
CASSLISSGDETQYF	TGCGCCAGCAGCTTGATCTCTTCAGGGGATGAGACCCAGTACTTC	TRBV5-1	TRBJ2-5	NA	few
CASSPPVINRAWDYEQYF	TGTGCCAGTAGTCCGCCGGTAATAAACAGGGCGTGGGACTACGAGCAGTACTTC	TRBV27	TRBJ2-7	NA	NA
CASSHRTSGRRWEQYF	TGCGCCAGCAGCCACCGGACTAGCGGGAGACGATGGGAGCAGTACTTC	TRBV4-1	TRBJ2-5	TRBD2	NA
CSSSKTGTSAYNEQFF	TGTTCCAGCAGTAAAACCGGGACTAGCGCCTACAATGAGCAGTTCTTC	TRBV7-9	TRBJ2-1	TRBD2	NA
CASSQQVSSGNTIYF	TGTGCCAGCAGCCAACAGGTTTCCTCTGGAAACACCATATATTTT	TRBV14	TRBJ1-3	NA	NA
CASSRGGGYTF	TGTGCCAGCAGCCGAGGAGGGGGCTACACCTTC	TRBV6-5	TRBJ1-2	NA	few
CASSLELAEGETQYF	TGTGCCAGCAGCTTAGAATTAGCGGAGGGTGAGACCCAGTACTTC	TRBV7-9	TRBJ2-5	NA	once
CASSLAQETQYF	TGCGCCAGCAGCTTGGCCCAGGAGACCCAGTACTTC	TRBV5-1	TRBJ2-5	NA	NA
CATSTRLAGGPGELFF	TGTGCCACCAGCACCAGACTAGCGGGAGGGCCAGGGGAGCTGTTTTTT	TRBV15	TRBJ2-2	TRBD2	once
CASSETVQEETQYF	TGTGCCAGCAGTGAAACAGTACAAGAAGAGACCCAGTACTTC	TRBV6-5	TRBJ2-5	NA	NA
CASSLRESISYEQYF	TGTGCCAGCAGCTTACGGGAATCTATTTCCTACGAGCAGTACTTC	TRBV11-2	TRBJ2-7	NA	few
CSSSLDRGYEQYF	TGTTCCAGCAGCTTAGATCGCGGCTACGAGCAGTACTTC	TRBV7-9	TRBJ2-7	NA	NA
CASSTHRTGTETQYF	TGTGCCAGCAGTACCCACAGGACGGGTACGGAGACCCAGTACTTC	TRBV2	TRBJ2-5	NA	few